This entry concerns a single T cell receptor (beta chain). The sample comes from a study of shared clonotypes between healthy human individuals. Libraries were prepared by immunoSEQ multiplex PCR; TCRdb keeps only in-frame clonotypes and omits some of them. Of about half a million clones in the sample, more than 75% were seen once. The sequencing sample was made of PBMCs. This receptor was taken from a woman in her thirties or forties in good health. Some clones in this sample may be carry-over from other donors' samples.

CDR3 in amino acids: CAWSSGVGYTF. In DNA form, the CDR3 reads TGTGCCTGGAGCTCGGGGGTTGGCTACACCTTC. This chain joins TRBV30 and TRBJ1-2, with a tentative D call TRBD1 (5 bases). The CDR3 contains 11 residues. In germline, CDR1 is GTSNPN, CDR2 SVGIG (reference sequence). Trimming took 3 bases from V and 7 from J, leaving 9 bases between them.